Below, 32 T cell receptor beta chains from the same sample are listed, as sequenced in a study of blood T cells in healthy people across ages. Next came a second PCR, run for about 7 to 12 cycles, which used a sample-barcoded 5' primer along with a J-beta primer mix. MiXCR was run by TCRdb on the 5' RACE reads, yielding one entry per CDR3 protein. The sample shows 550,000 to 750,000 distinct CDR3 sequences, 21% of them seen only once. Input material: blood. The receptors here all came from a man in his 70s in good health.

This clonotype was found a few times. CDR3: CASSWYREPYF. The DNA for the CDR3 is TGTGCCAGCAGCTGGTACAGGGAACCGTACTTC. J is TRBJ2-5 and V is TRBV14; TRBD1 is a possible D gene (6 bases). V was shortened by 5 bases and J by 13 bases, with 14 bases between the two germline ends. The CDR3 has 11 residues. The V gene's germline CDR1 is SGHDN and CDR2 FVKESK.

V usage is TRBV29-1 and J usage is TRBJ1-1; 8 bases fit TRBD1. Germline V lookup: CDR1 SQVTM, CDR2 ANQGSEA. J was trimmed by 0 bases and V by 4 bases; bases with no gene match: 10. The CDR3 is 16 residues long. This CDR3 reads CSVVRVPGGMNTEAFF. CDR3 coding DNA: TGCAGCGTTGTTCGTGTCCCAGGGGGCATGAACACTGAAGCTTTCTTT. The full variable domain, in which reference TRBV29-1 and TRBJ1-1 provide the parts outside the CDR3, is SAVISQKPSRDICQRGTSLTIQCQVDSQVTMMFWYRQQPGQSLTLIATANQGSEATYESGFVIDKFPISRPNLTFSTLTVSNMSPEDSSIYLCSVVRVPGGMNTEAFFGQGTRLTVV.

The chain joins TRBV20-1 to TRBJ2-5; D not resolved. With the DNA end fitting TRBJ2-1 better, the J assignment may be wrong. Germline CDR1 DFQATT, CDR2 SNEGSKA (reference sequence). This CDR3 has 11 amino acids. The CDR3 here is CSARPNNEQFF. DNA for the CDR3: TGCAGTGCTAGACCTAACAATGAGCAGTTCTTC.

V gene TRBV28 combines with J gene TRBJ2-5, with D perhaps given as TRBD1 or TRBD2 (6 bases each). The CDR3 contains 12 residues. Germline V gives CDR1 MDHEN, CDR2 SYDVKM. V lost 10 bases and J lost 2, with 11 bases in between. The CDR3 loop is CAIGGNQETQYF. The DNA for the CDR3 is TGTGCCATAGGGGGGAATCAAGAGACCCAGTACTTC.

This rearrangement joins TRBV12-3 or TRBV12-4 to TRBJ2-7; 9 bases align to TRBD2. The DNA matches TRBJ2-5 better at its end, which makes the J call doubtful. The CDR3 spans 16 residues. For the CDR3, the DNA is TGTGCCAGCAGACTTAGCGGGAGCCCCTCGTTTGAGACCCAGTACTTC. Protein: CASRLSGSPSFETQYF.

In its sample, this clonotype was seen a few times. The V and J genes are TRBV6-5 and TRBJ2-5, with 9 positions matching TRBD2. CDR1 MNHEY and CDR2 SVGAGI come from the germline V gene. The CDR3 loop spans 14 amino acids. V lost 4 bases to trimming and J lost 4 bases; unmatched junction nucleotides: 4. CDR3 loop: CASSSGLAAETQYF. Written as DNA, the CDR3 is TGTGCCAGCAGTTCGGGACTAGCTGCAGAGACCCAGTACTTC.

V gene TRBV3-1 combines with J gene TRBJ2-7; D is unclear. Germline CDR1 and CDR2: LGHDT and YNNKEL (reference sequence). Between the trimmed V and J ends, which lost 2 bases and 0 bases, there was a span of 11 bases. The CDR3 runs 15 residues. The CDR3 DNA is TGTGCCAGCAGCCAACCCTCGGCAGGCTCCTACGAGCAGTACTTC. It codes for CASSQPSAGSYEQYF.

The sample holds a few counts of this clonotype. The V call is TRBV28, the J call TRBJ2-5; 7 nucleotides line up with TRBD2. The germline CDR1 and CDR2 sequences are MDHEN and SYDVKM. This CDR3 is 13 amino acids long. DNA for the CDR3: TGTTCAACAGACCCTAGCGGAAAAGAGACCCAGTACTTC. Translating it yields CSTDPSGKETQYF.

The sample holds many counts of this clonotype. The chain joins TRBV3-1 to TRBJ2-2; TRBD2 is a possible D gene (7 bases). The CDR3 runs 18 residues. Trimming left V 1 base short and J 1 base short, with 16 bases between. Per the germline V gene, CDR1 is LGHDT and CDR2 is YNNKEL (reference sequence). The CDR3 sequence: CASSQVPGRGGNTGELFF. As DNA, the CDR3 is TGTGCCAGCAGCCAAGTTCCGGGGAGGGGGGGGAACACCGGGGAGCTGTTTTTT.

The chain links TRBV5-1 to TRBJ1-4; D may be TRBD1 (5 bases). From germline, CDR1 is SGHRS and CDR2 YFSETQ. Trimming stripped 0 bases from V and 0 bases from J, with 9 bases between. This CDR3 is built from 16 residues. CDR3 sequence: CASSLGQIATNEKLFF. The CDR3 bases are TGCGCCAGCAGCTTGGGACAGATTGCAACTAATGAAAAACTGTTTTTT.

The chain carries TRBV3-1 and TRBJ1-6; TRBD1 agrees at 11 bases. The germline V gene encodes CDR1 LGHDT and CDR2 YNNKEL (reference sequence). This CDR3 region has 15 residues. J gave up 9 bases and V 3 bases, and 4 bases lay outside the gene matches. DNA of the CDR3: TGTGCCAGCAGCCAGGGACAGGGGGGCACTTCACCCCTCCACTTT. Its protein product is CASSQGQGGTSPLHF.

V is TRBV9 and J is TRBJ2-7; D is possibly TRBD2 (6 bases). The V gene's germline CDR1 is SGDLS and CDR2 YYNGEE. V gave up 0 bases and J gave up 2 bases, with 9 bases separating them. The CDR3 length is 14 residues. As DNA, the CDR3 is TGTGCCAGCAGCGTAGGGCGGGGTCCCTACGAGCAGTACTTC. Protein: CASSVGRGPYEQYF.

The sample holds a few counts of this clonotype. The V and J genes are TRBV7-9 and TRBJ1-4, with 10 bases aligning to TRBD1. V lost 0 bases to trimming and J lost 8 bases; unmatched junction nucleotides: 3. Germline assignment: CDR1 SEHNR and CDR2 FQNEAQ (reference sequence). The CDR3 spans 15 residues. CDR3 nucleotide sequence: TGTGCCAGCAGCTTAGCCGGGACAGGGGCAGAAAAACTGTTTTTT. Its translation: CASSLAGTGAEKLFF.

This chain links TRBV20-1 with TRBJ2-5; TRBD2 matches at 8 bases. The V gene's germline CDR1 is DFQATT and CDR2 SNEGSKA (reference sequence). CDR3 length: 12 residues. This chain's CDR3 is CSATSDQETQYF. The CDR3, as DNA: TGCTCCGCGACTAGCGATCAAGAGACCCAGTACTTC.

This clonotype was detected many times. A read error may produce the germline difference seen at one junction end. The chain employs TRBV27 and TRBJ2-5, with a possible D match to TRBD1 (5 bases). Germline V CDR1 and CDR2: MNHEY, SMNVEV (reference sequence). The CDR3 loop spans 12 amino acids. CDR3 in DNA: TGCGCCAGCAGCAGGGCCCAAGAGACCCAGTACTTC. Encoded protein: CASSRAQETQYF.

This clonotype has only a few counts. The rearrangement uses TRBV11-2 and TRBJ1-4; 9 positions agree with TRBD1. The trim removed 5 bases at V and 8 bases at J, leaving 9 bases unmatched. CDR3 length: 15 residues. Germline V gene lookup returns CDR1 SGHAT and CDR2 FQNNGV. This CDR3 is CASSPGGTGREKLFF. In nucleotides, the CDR3 is TGTGCCAGCAGCCCGGGCGGGACAGGGAGGGAAAAACTGTTTTTT.

This clonotype was detected only a few times. The chain couples TRBV24-1 to TRBJ2-3, with 11 bases aligning to TRBD1. J lost 1 base, V lost 9 bases, and 5 bases had no gene match. Germline loops: CDR1 KGHDR, CDR2 SFDVKD. CDR3 size: 15 residues. CDR3 nucleotide sequence: TGTGCCACCGAGGCGGGACAGGGGGGCACAGATACGCAGTATTTT. As protein: CATEAGQGGTDTQYF.

The gene calls are TRBV19 and TRBJ2-1; 8 positions match TRBD2. Germline V gene sequence: CDR1 LNHDA, CDR2 SQIVND (reference sequence). V shed 4 bases and J 7 bases; nucleotides not matched to a gene: 9. The CDR3 consists of 15 residues. The CDR3: CASSRDDGGGNEQFF. CDR3 DNA: TGTGCCAGTAGTAGGGACGACGGGGGGGGAAATGAGCAGTTCTTC.

This clonotype has only a few counts. The J gene is TRBJ1-2, the V gene TRBV4-3, with no clear D. Germline lookup yields CDR1 LGHNA and CDR2 YSLEER. The V and J ends lost 4 bases and 4 bases respectively, with 13 bases between them. The CDR3 is 14 residues long. CDR3 loop: CASSRDLTSYGYTF. The CDR3 DNA reads TGCGCCAGCAGCCGAGACTTGACCTCCTATGGCTACACCTTC.

The rearrangement links TRBV7-2 to TRBJ2-1; D gene uncertain. Germline CDR1 reads SGHTA; CDR2 reads FQGNSA. The CDR3 contains 17 residues. V was cut by 0 bases and J by 0 bases, with 12 bases left in between. The DNA of the CDR3 is TGTGCCAGCAGCTTAGCTAGCTCGGGCAGCTCCTACAATGAGCAGTTCTTC. Encoded protein: CASSLASSGSSYNEQFF.

The V and J genes are TRBV28 and TRBJ2-3; 10 bases agree with TRBD2. CDR3 length equals 16 residues. CDR1 is MDHEN and CDR2 is SYDVKM in the germline V gene. V lost 5 bases to trimming and J lost 4 bases; unmatched junction nucleotides: 9. CDR3 sequence reads: CASSDTSGTGADTQYF. As DNA, the CDR3 is TGTGCCAGCAGTGATACTAGCGGGACCGGTGCAGATACGCAGTATTTT.

The chain employs TRBV20-1 and TRBJ2-5; D remains unclear. The J call could be wrong; TRBJ2-1 is a better fit for the DNA end. The V gene's germline CDR1 is DFQATT and CDR2 SNEGSKA (reference sequence). The CDR3 consists of 11 residues. CDR3 in DNA: TGCAGTGCGTCGACCCTCAATGAGCAGTTCTTC. Its protein product is CSASTLNEQFF.

The chain uses TRBV20-1 and TRBJ1-6; 7 bases map to TRBD1. This CDR3 spans 18 amino acids. Germline V gene sequence: CDR1 DFQATT, CDR2 SNEGSKA (reference sequence). Trimming took 3 bases from V and 6 from J; bases not matched to a gene: 17. The CDR3 nucleotides read TGCAGTGCTAGGACTTCCTATGGTGTGGGACAGAGTAATTCACCCCTCCACTTT. Translated, it gives CSARTSYGVGQSNSPLHF.

This clonotype was counted ten times or more. Sequence at one end of the junction differs from germline and may be a read error. J is TRBJ2-7 and V is TRBV20-1; a possible D gene is TRBD2 (5 bases). The CDR3 sequence is 15 residues long. Germline lookup yields CDR1 DFQATT and CDR2 SNEGSKA (reference sequence). CDR3 amino acids: CSARDPGKASHEQYF. DNA of the CDR3: TGCAGTGCTAGAGATCCCGGGAAAGCCTCCCACGAGCAGTACTTC.

This clonotype has only a few counts. The rearrangement uses TRBV7-9 and TRBJ1-3; possible D gene TRBD1, 6 bases. Germline CDR1 and CDR2: SEHNR and FQNEAQ (reference sequence). The V end was cut by 5 bases, the J end by 3 bases, with 8 bases between. The CDR3 length is 13 residues. The CDR3 protein is CASSAGVGNTIYF. CDR3 in DNA: TGTGCCAGCAGCGCAGGGGTTGGAAACACCATATATTTT.

V usage is TRBV6-5 and J usage is TRBJ1-4; D is ambiguous. The CDR3 totals 15 residues. Deletions cut 0 bases from V and 4 bases from J, with 9 bases between. Germline V gives CDR1 MNHEY, CDR2 SVGAGI. Here the CDR3 DNA reads TGTGCCAGCAGTTACTCGATGGCGGGTAATGAAAAACTGTTTTTT. Translating gives CASSYSMAGNEKLFF.

This clonotype has just a few counts. CDR3 DNA: TGCGCCAGCAGCCAAGAAGCGGGAAGCTCCTACAATGAGCAGTTCTTC. Residues: CASSQEAGSSYNEQFF. J is TRBJ2-1 and V is TRBV4-1; 7 nucleotides line up with TRBD2. Germline CDR1 is MGHRA and CDR2 is YSYEKL. J was trimmed by 0 bases and V by 0 bases; bases with no gene match: 2. There are 16 residues in the CDR3.

The table lists this clonotype with a few counts. The chain links TRBV20-1 to TRBJ2-5; D tentatively fits TRBD1 or TRBD2 (6 bases each). This CDR3 comprises 13 residues. CDR1 and CDR2 (germline): DFQATT, SNEGSKA (reference sequence). V was pared by 6 bases and J by 1 base, with 12 bases between. The CDR3 reads CSAIRGVQETQYF. The CDR3 nucleotides read TGCAGTGCCATTAGGGGGGTCCAAGAGACCCAGTACTTC.

This clonotype was counted between two and nine times. This chain links TRBV7-6 with TRBJ2-7; a weak D match, TRBD2 (6 bases). The CDR3 contains 15 residues. The germline CDR1 and CDR2 sequences are SGHVS and FNYEAQ. Between the trimmed V and J ends, which lost 3 bases and 3 bases, there was a span of 15 bases. CDR3 loop: CASSFRISGIYEQYF. Written as DNA, the CDR3 is TGTGCCAGCAGCTTCCGGATTAGCGGAATCTACGAGCAGTACTTC. The variable domain in full, completed from reference TRBV7-6 and TRBJ2-7, reads GAGVSQSPRYKVTKRGQDVALRCDPISGHVSLYWYRQALGQGPEFLTYFNYEAQQDKSGLPNDRFSAERPEGSISTLTIQRTEQRDSAMYRCASSFRISGIYEQYFGPGTRLTVT.

The chain employs TRBV11-2 and TRBJ2-5; D may be TRBD2 (5 bases). The J call may be faulty, since TRBJ2-7 better matches the DNA end. Germline assignment: CDR1 SGHAT and CDR2 FQNNGV. The CDR3 is 14 amino acids. CDR3: CASSSQWTAPEQYF. The CDR3 DNA is TGTGCCAGCAGCTCACAATGGACTGCCCCCGAGCAGTACTTC.

The gene calls are TRBV1 and TRBJ2-3; TRBD1 is the table's D call and was not checked against the DNA. TRBV1 is marked as a pseudogene. The CDR3 totals 15 residues. In DNA, the CDR3 is TGCACCAGCAGCCACGTTAACAGGGGATCAGATACGCAGTATTTT. Translating it yields CTSSHVNRGSDTQYF.

The J gene is TRBJ2-7, the V gene TRBV15, with 8 bases fitting TRBD1. Germline lookup yields CDR1 LNHNV and CDR2 YYDKDF (reference sequence). The V gene end was trimmed by 0 bases and the J gene end by 4 bases; junction bases not matched to a gene: 11. There are 17 residues in the CDR3. The CDR3 protein is CATSRDRERTGTYEQYF. DNA for the CDR3: TGTGCCACCAGCAGAGACCGAGAGAGGACAGGGACTTACGAGCAGTACTTC.